These 17 T cell receptor beta chains share one sample of origin, sequenced in a study of regulatory T cells in long-lasting Graves disease. Investigators prepared the TCR beta libraries by applying iRepertoire HTBI primers and Arm-PCR of CDR3 regions. TCRdb ran MiXCR on the multiplex PCR reads and lists one entry per CDR3 protein. The top ten clones hold under 20% of a sample with a few hundred thousand distinct CDR3 sequences, about 12% of them seen once. Time point specified: newly diagnosed GD, antithyroid drugs for less than 3 months. Following extraction of RNA from PBMCs, that RNA was used to make the TCR library. The sample was also linked to a second study, of T cells in Graves' hyperthyroidism and ophthalmopathy.

The sample in question was peripheral blood mononuclear cells (PBMCs), obtained at new diagnosis, from a patient treated with antithyroid drugs. These receptors were taken from a woman aged 18-35 years with Graves disease.

The J gene is TRBJ1-2, the V gene TRBV9; no definite D call. Trimming pared 3 bases from V and 5 bases from J, leaving 8 bases between. Germline V CDR1 and CDR2: SGDLS, YYNGEE. The CDR3 spans 12 residues. This CDR3 reads CASSEGRYGYTF. The CDR3 bases are TGTGCCAGCAGCGAAGGGCGATATGGCTACACCTTC.

This clonotype was seen only a few times. The chain is built from TRBV6-5 and TRBJ2-3; 7 nucleotides align to TRBD1. Germline V gene lookup returns CDR1 MNHEY and CDR2 SVGAGI. The CDR3 is 15 residues long. Trimming at V came to 4 bases and at J to 3 bases, leaving 7 bases not matched to a gene. CDR3 in DNA: TGTGCCAGCAGTTCAGGGGGAGCCGGGACAGATACGCAGTATTTT. It specifies CASSSGGAGTDTQYF.

This clonotype was observed many times. The chain carries TRBV14 and TRBJ2-7; no clear D gene. V was clipped by 0 bases and J by 3 bases, with 6 bases between them. The CDR3 spans 13 residues. Germline values: CDR1 SGHDN, CDR2 FVKESK. The CDR3 region has the DNA TGTGCCAGCAGCCAAGATTCCTACTACGAGCAGTACTTC. Amino acids: CASSQDSYYEQYF.

There are many counts of this clonotype. CDR3 in DNA: TGCAGTGCTAGACAGGGACTAGCGGGAGTAGCTAGCACAGATACGCAGTATTTT. It codes for CSARQGLAGVASTDTQYF. The rearrangement joins TRBV20-1 to TRBJ2-3; 14 nucleotides match TRBD2. The germline CDR1 and CDR2 sequences are DFQATT and SNEGSKA (reference sequence). This CDR3 comprises 18 residues. The V segment lost 2 bases and the J segment 0 bases; nucleotides outside the gene matches: 7.

V usage is TRBV6-4 and J usage is TRBJ2-7; D not resolved. The germline gives CDR1 MRHNA, CDR2 SNTAGT. Trimming pared 5 bases from V and 2 bases from J, leaving 10 bases between. The CDR3 consists of 13 residues. DNA for the CDR3: TGTGCCAGCAGTTACAGCAGGACCTACGAGCAGTACGTC. This gives the protein CASSYSRTYEQYV.

A few counts support this clonotype. Being one base from a much bigger clone, this may be a read error. As the CDR3 is not closed by the conserved phenylalanine or tryptophan, this likely results from a read error. The chain is built from TRBV20-1 and TRBJ1-5; D call uncertain. The CDR3 sequence is 13 residues long. Trimming took off 0 bases at V and 5 bases at J, with 8 bases between the two ends. Germline lookup yields CDR1 DFQATT and CDR2 SNEGSKA (reference sequence). The CDR3 nucleotides are TGCAGTGCTAGAGATCAGATCGATCAGCCCCAGCATCTT. Protein: CSARDQIDQPQHL.

This clonotype appeared many times. The J gene is TRBJ1-2, the V gene TRBV12-3 or TRBV12-4; possible D gene TRBD1, 5 bases. The CDR3 is 13 residues long. With 4 bases removed from V and 5 bases from J, the gap between germline ends came to 11 bases. This CDR3 reads CASSWRRVYGYTF. The CDR3 DNA sequence: TGTGCCAGCAGTTGGCGCAGGGTGTATGGCTACACCTTC.

This clonotype has ten or more counts. The chain employs TRBV2 and TRBJ2-3; 10 bases align to TRBD2. Per the germline V gene, CDR1 is SNHLY and CDR2 is FYNNEI. Trimming took 6 bases from V and 0 from J; bases not matched to a gene: 0. This CDR3 has 14 residues. CDR3 in DNA: TGTGCCAGCAGGACTAGCGGGAGCACAGATACGCAGTATTTT. It codes for CASRTSGSTDTQYF. Full variable domain (remainder filled in from reference TRBV2 and TRBJ2-3): EPEVTQTPSHQVTQMGQEVILRCVPISNHLYFYWYRQILGQKVEFLVSFYNNEISEKSEIFDDQFSVERPDGSNFTLKIRSTKLEDSAMYFCASRTSGSTDTQYFGPGTRLTVL.

The chain combines TRBV28 with TRBJ2-3; 11 bases map to TRBD2. The DNA end is more similar to TRBJ2-5, so the J call may be wrong. The CDR3 contains 14 residues. Germline V gives CDR1 MDHEN, CDR2 SYDVKM. As DNA, the CDR3 is TGTGCCAGCAGTCACCTAGCGGGGGGAAAGACCCAGTACTTC. Translation: CASSHLAGGKTQYF.

This clonotype was counted many times. The chain joins TRBV18 to TRBJ1-5, with D possibly being TRBD1 (6 bases). Trimming removed 3 bases at V and 5 bases at J, with 14 bases between. This CDR3 spans 15 amino acids. Per germline, CDR1 KGHSH and CDR2 LQKENI. CDR3 protein: CASSPTGGIYQPQHF. The CDR3 DNA reads TGTGCCAGCTCACCGACGGGGGGCATATATCAGCCCCAGCATTTT.

This clonotype was seen many times. This chain connects TRBV29-1 to TRBJ1-1; 7 bases map to TRBD1. Per germline, CDR1 SQVTM and CDR2 ANQGSEA. The CDR3 runs to 12 residues. Losses at the gene ends were 7 bases for V and 10 bases for J; bases not matched to a gene: 12. The CDR3 DNA reads as TGCAGCGGACAGGGCTGGGGGTCGGGAGCTTTCTTT. This translates into CSGQGWGSGAFF.

This clonotype was observed at least ten times. This rearrangement joins TRBV6-2 or TRBV6-3 to TRBJ1-2, with TRBD1 matching 9 bases. This CDR3 spans 15 amino acids. Germline trimming cut 6 bases from V and 5 bases from J; bases unmatched to any gene: 10. The V gene's germline CDR1 is MNHEY and CDR2 SVGEGT. The CDR3 sequence is CASRHLDRGPYGYTF. CDR3 bases: TGTGCCAGCAGACACTTGGACAGGGGACCTTATGGCTACACCTTC.

This clonotype was counted between two and nine times. The V call is TRBV29-1, the J call TRBJ2-1; 8 nucleotides line up with TRBD2. The CDR3 runs to 14 residues. From germline, CDR1 is SQVTM and CDR2 ANQGSEA. Unmatched junction bases numbered 7, after V lost 5 bases and J lost 4 bases. Here the CDR3 DNA reads TGCAGCGTTTACGGGACTAGTCGATACAATGAGCAGTTCTTC. This translates into CSVYGTSRYNEQFF.

The chain employs TRBV19 and TRBJ1-1; no clear D gene. Germline assignment: CDR1 LNHDA and CDR2 SQIVND (reference sequence). This CDR3 contains 13 residues. Trimming shortened V by 1 base and J by 4 bases, and 7 bases separated the two germline ends. In DNA, the CDR3 is TGTGCCAGTAGTATAGTACCCGGCACTGAAGCTTTCTTT. Translation gives CASSIVPGTEAFF.

This clonotype showed up many times. The rearrangement links TRBV15 to TRBJ1-1; D call uncertain. The CDR3 covers 15 residues. Germline CDR1 is LNHNV and CDR2 is YYDKDF (reference sequence). The ends were cut back, 1 base at V and 6 bases at J, with 15 bases in the middle. The CDR3: CATSRGARTSAEAFF. CDR3 DNA: TGTGCCACCAGCAGAGGTGCCCGAACCAGCGCTGAAGCTTTCTTT.

The J gene is TRBJ1-2, the V gene TRBV25-1, with TRBD1 as a possible D gene (5 bases). Deletions cut 8 bases from V and 8 bases from J, with 15 bases between. The CDR3 consists of 12 residues. Germline assignment: CDR1 MGHDK and CDR2 SYGVNS. The CDR3 coding sequence is TGTGCCAGCCGGGGGGTTCCGTTGGGCTACACCTTC. Translation: CASRGVPLGYTF.

This clonotype was counted many times. The J gene is TRBJ2-5, the V gene TRBV10-3; D is uncertain. Trimming took off 0 bases at V and 0 bases at J, with 5 bases between the two ends. The CDR3 loop spans 14 amino acids. Germline V gives CDR1 ENHRY, CDR2 SYGVKD. The CDR3 DNA reads TGTGCCATCAGTGAGTCCACAGACCAAGAGACCCAGTACTTC. Translation: CAISESTDQETQYF.